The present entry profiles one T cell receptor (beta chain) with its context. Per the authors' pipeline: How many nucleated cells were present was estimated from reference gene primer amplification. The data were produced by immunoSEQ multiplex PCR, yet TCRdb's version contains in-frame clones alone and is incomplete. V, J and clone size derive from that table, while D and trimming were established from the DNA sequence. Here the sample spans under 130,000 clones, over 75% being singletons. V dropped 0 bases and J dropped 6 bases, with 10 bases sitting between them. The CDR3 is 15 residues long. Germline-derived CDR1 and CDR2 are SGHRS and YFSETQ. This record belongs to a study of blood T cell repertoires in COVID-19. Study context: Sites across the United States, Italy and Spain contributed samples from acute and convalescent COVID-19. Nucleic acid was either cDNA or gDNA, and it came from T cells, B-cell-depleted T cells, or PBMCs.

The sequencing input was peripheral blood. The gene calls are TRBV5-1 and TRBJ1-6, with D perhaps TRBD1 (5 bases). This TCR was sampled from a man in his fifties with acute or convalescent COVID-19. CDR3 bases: TGCGCCAGCAGCTTGGCCTCGGGGGGTAATTCACCCCTCCACTTT. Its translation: CASSLASGGNSPLHF.